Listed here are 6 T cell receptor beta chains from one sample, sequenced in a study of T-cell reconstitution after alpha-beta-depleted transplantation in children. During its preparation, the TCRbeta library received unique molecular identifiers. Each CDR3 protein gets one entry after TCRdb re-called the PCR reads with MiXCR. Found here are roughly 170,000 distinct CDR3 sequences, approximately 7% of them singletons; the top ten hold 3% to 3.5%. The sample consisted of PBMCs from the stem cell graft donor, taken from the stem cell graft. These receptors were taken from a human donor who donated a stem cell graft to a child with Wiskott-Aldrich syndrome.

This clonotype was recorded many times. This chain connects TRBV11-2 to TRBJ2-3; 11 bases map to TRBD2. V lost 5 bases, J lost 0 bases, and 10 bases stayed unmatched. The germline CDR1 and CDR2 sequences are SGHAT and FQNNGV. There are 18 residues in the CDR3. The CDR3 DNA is TGTGCCAGCAGCCGCCCCGGGACTAGCGGCCTTAGCACAGATACGCAGTATTTT. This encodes CASSRPGTSGLSTDTQYF.

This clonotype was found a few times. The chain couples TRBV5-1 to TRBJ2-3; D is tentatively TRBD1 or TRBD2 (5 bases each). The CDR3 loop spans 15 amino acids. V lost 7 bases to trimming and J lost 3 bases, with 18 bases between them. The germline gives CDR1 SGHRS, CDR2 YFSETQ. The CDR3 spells CASGYRDVSTDTQYF. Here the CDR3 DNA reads TGCGCCAGCGGATACCGGGACGTCTCGACAGATACGCAGTATTTT.

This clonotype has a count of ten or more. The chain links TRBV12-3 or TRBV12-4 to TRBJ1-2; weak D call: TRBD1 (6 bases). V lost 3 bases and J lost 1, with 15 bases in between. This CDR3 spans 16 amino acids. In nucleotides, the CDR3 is TGTGCCAGCAGTTTTATGTCCGGCAGGGGTAACTATGGCTACACCTTC. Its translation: CASSFMSGRGNYGYTF.

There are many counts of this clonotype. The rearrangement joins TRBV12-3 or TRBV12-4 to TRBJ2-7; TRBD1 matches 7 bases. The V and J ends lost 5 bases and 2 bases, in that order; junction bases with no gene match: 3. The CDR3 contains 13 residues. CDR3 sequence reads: CASSPGQAYEQYF. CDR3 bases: TGTGCCAGCAGTCCCGGACAGGCCTACGAGCAGTACTTC.

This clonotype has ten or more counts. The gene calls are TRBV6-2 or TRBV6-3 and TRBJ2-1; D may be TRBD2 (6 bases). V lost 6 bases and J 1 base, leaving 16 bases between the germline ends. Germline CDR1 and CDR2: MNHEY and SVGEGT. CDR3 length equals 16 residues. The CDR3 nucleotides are TGTGCCAGCAGCCAGATGGGCCGGGAGTCCTACAATGAGCAGTTCTTC. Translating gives CASSQMGRESYNEQFF.

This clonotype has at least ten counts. CDR3: CSARSPRDRGTDTQYF. Here the CDR3 DNA reads TGCAGTGCTAGATCTCCCCGGGACAGGGGAACAGATACGCAGTATTTT. V and J are TRBV20-1 and TRBJ2-3, with 10 bases identical to TRBD1. This CDR3 is 16 amino acids long. V shed 2 bases, J shed 3 bases, and the junction held 8 bases outside the gene matches. Germline assignment: CDR1 DFQATT and CDR2 SNEGSKA (reference sequence).